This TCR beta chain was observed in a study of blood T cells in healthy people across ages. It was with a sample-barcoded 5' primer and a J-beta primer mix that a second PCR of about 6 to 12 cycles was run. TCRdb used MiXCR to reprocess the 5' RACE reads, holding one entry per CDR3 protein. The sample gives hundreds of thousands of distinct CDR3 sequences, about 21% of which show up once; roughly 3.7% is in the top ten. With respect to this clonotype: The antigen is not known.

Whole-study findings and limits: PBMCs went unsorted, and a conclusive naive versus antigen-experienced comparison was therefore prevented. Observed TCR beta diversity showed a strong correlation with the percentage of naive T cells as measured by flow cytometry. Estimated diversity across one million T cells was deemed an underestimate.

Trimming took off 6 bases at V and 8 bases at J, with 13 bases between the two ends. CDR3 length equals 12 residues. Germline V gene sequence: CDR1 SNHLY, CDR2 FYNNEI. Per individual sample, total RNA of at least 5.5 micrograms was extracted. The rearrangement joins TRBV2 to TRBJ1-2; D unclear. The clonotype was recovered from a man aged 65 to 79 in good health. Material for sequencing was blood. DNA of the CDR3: TGTGCCAGCAGCTTGGGGTCTGGGGGCTACACCTTC. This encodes CASSLGSGGYTF.